These T cell receptor beta chains were read from a single sample in a study of Ad26.COV2.S vaccination and SARS-CoV-2 variants. Clones were read by immunoSEQ multiplex PCR, and TCRdb kept only the in-frame ones, dropping some. Of about 400,000 clones listed, 80% to 90% are singletons. The specimen was peripheral blood, collected in a trial of Ad26.COV2.S vaccine versus placebo. The receptors here all came from a person between 18 and 65 years old who received the Ad26.COV2.S COVID-19 vaccine or a placebo. Each CDR3 is given with its conserved first and last residue. A D gene is named only where the DNA matches it firmly.

TRBV7-8,TRBJ1-1,TRBD1,TGTGCCAGCAGCGGCCGGACAGGTGTGAACACTGAAGCTTTCTTT,CASSGRTGVNTEAFF
TRBV7-9,TRBJ2-1,-,TGTGCCAGCAGACTAACGGGGAGCTCCTACAATGAGCAGTTCTTC,CASRLTGSSYNEQFF
TRBV6-2/TRBV6-3,TRBJ1-2,-,TGTGCCAGCAGTTACGAGCTCTATGGCTACACCTTC,CASSYELYGYTF
TRBV5-1,TRBJ1-6,-,TGCGCCAGCAGCTTGGAACTGAGCTCCTATAATTCACCCCTCCACTTT,CASSLELSSYNSPLHF
TRBV5-1,TRBJ1-3,TRBD1,TGCGCCAGCAGCTTTCAGGGGGGATTGACTGGAAACACCATATATTTT,CASSFQGGLTGNTIYF
TRBV9,TRBJ1-2,TRBD1,TGTGCCAGCAGCGTAGTAGTATGGACAGGCTACTATGGCTACACCTTC,CASSVVVWTGYYGYTF
TRBV7-5,TRBJ2-3,-,TGTGTCAGAAGCCGAGATACGCAGTATTTT,CVRSRDTQYF
TRBV28,TRBJ2-3,TRBD2,TGTGCCAGCAGTTCCGGGGGGGACACAGATACGCAGTATTTT,CASSSGGDTDTQYF
TRBV2,TRBJ1-2,TRBD1,TGTGCCAGCAGTCTACAGGGGGTCGGCTACACCTTC,CASSLQGVGYTF
TRBV5-4,TRBJ2-7,TRBD2,TGTGCCAGCACCGGGAACCGGGGGGGGACCTACGAGCAGTACTTC,CASTGNRGGTYEQYF
TRBV7-2,TRBJ1-2,-,TGTGCCAGCAGTTTCCCATTATCCAGGGCGAACTATGGCTACACCTTC,CASSFPLSRANYGYTF
TRBV6-1,TRBJ1-1,-,TGTGCCAGCAGTGAATTCTGGGGAGGGACTGAAGCTTTCTTT,CASSEFWGGTEAFF
TRBV3-1/TRBV3-2,TRBJ2-5,TRBD2,TGTGCCAGCAGCCAAGAACGGGGGGGAGCCATTGTGGAGACCCAGTACTTC,CASSQERGGAIVETQYF
TRBV2,TRBJ1-2,-,TGTGCCAGCATTTTCGGGACAAACTATGGCTACACCTTC,CASIFGTNYGYTF
TRBV4-1,TRBJ1-2,-,TGCGCCAGCAGCCAAGAGTATGACAGGTTCTATGGCTACACCTTC,CASSQEYDRFYGYTF
TRBV3-1/TRBV3-2,TRBJ1-4,-,TGTGCCAGCTGGGACGGCGATAATGAAAAACTGTTTTTT,CASWDGDNEKLFF
TRBV30,TRBJ1-2,-,TGTGCCTGGAGTGTACCTGGAGGGGCGGCCTCCAACTATGGCTACACCTTC,CAWSVPGGAASNYGYTF